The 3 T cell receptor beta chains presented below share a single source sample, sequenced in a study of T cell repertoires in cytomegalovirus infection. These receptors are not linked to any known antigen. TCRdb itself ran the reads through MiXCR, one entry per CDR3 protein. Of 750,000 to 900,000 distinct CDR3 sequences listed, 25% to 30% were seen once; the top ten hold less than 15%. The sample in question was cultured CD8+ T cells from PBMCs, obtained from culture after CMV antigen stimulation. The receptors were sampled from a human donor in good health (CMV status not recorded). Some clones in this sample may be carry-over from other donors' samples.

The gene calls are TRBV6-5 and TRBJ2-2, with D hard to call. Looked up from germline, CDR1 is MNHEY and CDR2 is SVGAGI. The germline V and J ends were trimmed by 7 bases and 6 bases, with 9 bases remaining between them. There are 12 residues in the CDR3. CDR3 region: CASTVGSGELFF. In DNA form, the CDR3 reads TGTGCCAGCACCGTGGGTTCCGGGGAGCTGTTTTTT.

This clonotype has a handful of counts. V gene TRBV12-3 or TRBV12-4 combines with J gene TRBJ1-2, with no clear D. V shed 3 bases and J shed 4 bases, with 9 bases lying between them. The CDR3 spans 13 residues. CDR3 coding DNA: TGTGCCAGCAGTTTTCACAGACCCTATGGCTACACCTTC. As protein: CASSFHRPYGYTF.

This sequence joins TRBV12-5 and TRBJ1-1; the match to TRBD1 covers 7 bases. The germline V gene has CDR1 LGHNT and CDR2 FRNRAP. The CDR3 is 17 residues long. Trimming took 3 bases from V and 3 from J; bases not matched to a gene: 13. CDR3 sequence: CASGFLVGRGQDTEAFF. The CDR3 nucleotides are TGTGCTAGTGGTTTCCTTGTGGGTAGGGGGCAGGACACTGAAGCTTTCTTT.